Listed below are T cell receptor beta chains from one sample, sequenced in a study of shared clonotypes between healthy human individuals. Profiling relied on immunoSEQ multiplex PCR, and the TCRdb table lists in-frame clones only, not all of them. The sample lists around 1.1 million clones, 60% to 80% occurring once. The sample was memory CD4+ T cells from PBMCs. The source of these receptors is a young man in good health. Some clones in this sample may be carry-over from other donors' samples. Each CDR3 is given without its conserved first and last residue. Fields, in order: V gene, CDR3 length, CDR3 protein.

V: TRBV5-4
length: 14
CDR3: ASSLGAQALLREQY

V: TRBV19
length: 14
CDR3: ASSPLGGGSYNEQF

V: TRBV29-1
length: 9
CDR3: SVGGLTGYT

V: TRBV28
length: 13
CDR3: ASRFRDPANYGYT

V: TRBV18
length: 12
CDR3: ASSPQVKTGELF

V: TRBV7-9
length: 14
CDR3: ASSLADLRGLYGYT

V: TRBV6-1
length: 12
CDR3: ASSTDRGNTEAF

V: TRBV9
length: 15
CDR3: ASSVSTGPKSTDTQY

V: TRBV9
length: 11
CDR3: ASSPHSTDTQY

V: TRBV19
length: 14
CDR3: ASSISGLLNTGELF

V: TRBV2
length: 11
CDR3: ASSGSSGETQY

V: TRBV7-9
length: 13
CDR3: ASSLGGLAGQHKF

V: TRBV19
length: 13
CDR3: ASSIAGITYNEQF

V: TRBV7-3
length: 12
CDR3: ASSPGLSTDTQY

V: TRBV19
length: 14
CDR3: ASSTKQGARADTQY

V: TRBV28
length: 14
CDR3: ASSLTGQRGNQPQH

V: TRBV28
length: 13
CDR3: ASRKAGGNTGEPF

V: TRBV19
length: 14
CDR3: ASSILTGGNNQPQH

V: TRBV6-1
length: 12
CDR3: ASRTGWAEETQY

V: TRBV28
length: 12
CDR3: ASSLVAGGGEQY

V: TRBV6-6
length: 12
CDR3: ASRPPDQSETQY

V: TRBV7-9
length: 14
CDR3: ASSLAILGQSYEQY

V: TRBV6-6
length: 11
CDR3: ATRTANNSPLH

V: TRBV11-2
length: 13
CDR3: ASSAVAGGTDTQY

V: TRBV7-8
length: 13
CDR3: ASSGFSASYNEQF

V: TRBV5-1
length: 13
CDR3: ASSLAPNSYNEQF

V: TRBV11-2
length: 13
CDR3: ASSDRLVPTDTQY

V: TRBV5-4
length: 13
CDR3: ASSSPQGASYGYT

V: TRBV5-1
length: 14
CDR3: ASSLPSLAGKETQY

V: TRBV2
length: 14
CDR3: ASSEPRGRSGETQY

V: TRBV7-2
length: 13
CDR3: ASSSYRGEFYEQY

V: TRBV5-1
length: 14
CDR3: ASSLTSGRPGDTQY

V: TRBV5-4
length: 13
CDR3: ASSQSPGKNTEAF

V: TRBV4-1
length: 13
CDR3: ASSQVLGSTDTQY

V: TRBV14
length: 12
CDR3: ASSQDRWVDTQY

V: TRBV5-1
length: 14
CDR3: ASSLAGQVFEETQY

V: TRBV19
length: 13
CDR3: ASMHRTSGTYEQY

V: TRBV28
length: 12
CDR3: ASIPGGPTDTQY

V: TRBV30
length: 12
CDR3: AWSVQQGEEKLF

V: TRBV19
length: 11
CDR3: ASDWGNTGELF

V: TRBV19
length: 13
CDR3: ASSMEGGDYNEQF

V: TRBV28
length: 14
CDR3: ASSQILAGPYNEQF

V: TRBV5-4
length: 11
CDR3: ASSSGGMDTQY

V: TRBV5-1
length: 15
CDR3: ASSFSLGQGFAYEQY

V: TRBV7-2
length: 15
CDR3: ASSLGQARDWGNTIY

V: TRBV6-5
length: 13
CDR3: ASSNRRTVGQPQH

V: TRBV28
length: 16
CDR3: ASSSSGTSGTIGDEQF

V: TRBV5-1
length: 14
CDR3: ASSLEGTANYNEQF

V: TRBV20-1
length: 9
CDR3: SALRDNEQF

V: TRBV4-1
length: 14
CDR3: ASSPTPGRMNYGYT

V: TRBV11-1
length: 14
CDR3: ASSLGTSGSFWTQY